Shown below are 26 T cell receptor beta chains from a single sample sequenced in a study of T cell repertoires in cytomegalovirus infection. Their antigen targets remain unknown. TCRdb re-called the reads through MiXCR, storing one row per CDR3 protein. The sample has some 480,000 distinct CDR3 sequences; around a third are singletons. The sequences come from cultured PBMCs, collected from culture after CMV antigen stimulation. These receptors were collected from a human donor in good health (CMV status not recorded). Some clones in this sample may be carry-over from other donors' samples.

Only a few counts were recorded for this clonotype. The gene calls are TRBV12-3 or TRBV12-4 and TRBJ2-3, with a possible D match to TRBD2 (5 bases). The V and J ends lost 6 bases and 0 bases respectively, with 19 bases between them. This CDR3 region has 17 residues. The CDR3 bases are TGTGCCAGCAGGAACTCCGGGTGGCGGGCAAGCACAGATACGCAGTATTTT. Protein: CASRNSGWRASTDTQYF.

The rearrangement links TRBV19 to TRBJ2-3; 9 bases line up with TRBD1. Unmatched junction bases numbered 7, after V lost 7 bases and J lost 2 bases. This CDR3 comprises 15 residues. Germline CDR1 LNHDA, CDR2 SQIVND (reference sequence). The CDR3 bases are TGTGCCAGTACCCCTGGGACAGGGCTCACAGATACGCAGTATTTT. This translates into CASTPGTGLTDTQYF.

The J gene is TRBJ2-1, the V gene TRBV20-1; 10 positions match TRBD2. V lost 6 bases, J lost 8 bases, and 16 bases stayed unmatched. The CDR3 is 16 amino acids. Germline CDR1 is DFQATT and CDR2 is SNEGSKA (reference sequence). The CDR3 bases are TGCAGTGCAACCCCTGAAGCTAGCGGGAGTCGCTATGAGCAGTTCTTC. Its protein product is CSATPEASGSRYEQFF.

DNA for the CDR3: TGCGCCAGCAGACCACGGCAGGGGGCCTTCGGGAACACTGAAGCTTTCTTT. It specifies CASRPRQGAFGNTEAFF. V is TRBV5-1 and J is TRBJ1-1; TRBD1 matches 8 bases. This CDR3 has 17 residues. Trimming took 5 bases from V and 1 from J; bases not matched to a gene: 13. CDR1 is SGHRS and CDR2 is YFSETQ in the germline V gene.

This clonotype was counted between two and nine times. The J gene is TRBJ1-2, the V gene TRBV28, with 7 bases identical to TRBD1. The germline CDR1 and CDR2 sequences are MDHEN and SYDVKM. With V trimmed by 5 bases and J by 5 bases, 8 bases remained unmatched. The CDR3 is made up of 14 amino acids. The CDR3 DNA follows: TGTGCCAGCAGTCCTTCCGGGACAGCGTATGGCTACACCTTC. This sequence encodes CASSPSGTAYGYTF.

The V gene is TRBV2, the J gene TRBJ2-2; D possibly corresponds to TRBD1 (6 bases). Germline loops: CDR1 SNHLY, CDR2 FYNNEI. The CDR3 consists of 15 residues. V was pared by 3 bases and J by 5 bases, with 13 bases between. The DNA for the CDR3 is TGTGCCAGCAGTGAGCAGGGGCGTCAAACCGGGGAGCTGTTTTTT. This translates into CASSEQGRQTGELFF. The full variable domain, rest sourced from reference TRBV2 and TRBJ2-2, is EPEVTQTPSHQVTQMGQEVILRCVPISNHLYFYWYRQILGQKVEFLVSFYNNEISEKSEIFDDQFSVERPDGSNFTLKIRSTKLEDSAMYFCASSEQGRQTGELFFGEGSRLTVL.

This chain joins TRBV20-1 and TRBJ1-2; the D gene is possibly TRBD1 (6 bases). The CDR3 has 13 amino acids. V dropped 6 bases and J dropped 4 bases, with 15 bases sitting between them. Germline V gene lookup returns CDR1 DFQATT and CDR2 SNEGSKA (reference sequence). The CDR3 DNA reads TGCAGTGCCCAAAGGACAGATACCTATGGCTACACCTTC. It translates to CSAQRTDTYGYTF.

In its sample, this clonotype was seen many times. V gene TRBV7-2 combines with J gene TRBJ2-3; possibly TRBD2 for D (7 bases). The germline V and J ends were trimmed by 1 base and 5 bases, with 13 bases remaining between them. Looked up from germline, CDR1 is SGHTA and CDR2 is FQGNSA. This CDR3 contains 15 residues. This CDR3 reads CASSLGGGDGDTQYF. As DNA, the CDR3 is TGTGCCAGCAGCTTAGGAGGGGGGGATGGAGATACGCAGTATTTT. The full variable domain, in which reference TRBV7-2 and TRBJ2-3 provide the parts outside the CDR3, is GAGVSQSPSNKVTEKGKDVELRCDPISGHTALYWYRQSLGQGLEFLIYFQGNSAPDKSGLPSDRFSAERTGGSVSTLTIQRTQQEDSAVYLCASSLGGGDGDTQYFGPGTRLTVL.

The V call is TRBV5-1, the J call TRBJ1-4; no definite D call. This CDR3 spans 13 amino acids. Trimming stripped 4 bases from V and 5 bases from J, with 9 bases between. CDR1 is SGHRS and CDR2 is YFSETQ in the germline V gene. The DNA of the CDR3 is TGCGCCAGCAGCCTGAACTTAAATGAAAAACTGTTTTTT. It specifies CASSLNLNEKLFF.

This clonotype was seen more than once but under ten times. The chain carries TRBV5-6 and TRBJ2-6; no definite D call. CDR3 length equals 15 residues. CDR1 SGHDT and CDR2 YYEEEE come from the germline V gene. V lost 5 bases to trimming and J lost 1 base, with 10 bases between them. The CDR3 sequence is CASRKKGSGANVLTF. The DNA for the CDR3 is TGTGCCAGCAGGAAAAAGGGTTCTGGGGCCAACGTCCTGACTTTC.

This chain joins TRBV18 and TRBJ2-6; D is perhaps TRBD2 (6 bases). Germline V gene data show CDR1 as KGHSH and CDR2 as LQKENI. The CDR3 is made up of 18 amino acids. The V gene lost 2 bases and the J gene lost 0 bases, with 14 bases spanning the gap. This CDR3 is CASSPTYGGDSGANVLTF. The CDR3 coding sequence is TGTGCCAGCTCACCAACGTACGGGGGTGACTCTGGGGCCAACGTCCTGACTTTC.

This clonotype appeared a few times. J is TRBJ2-1 and V is TRBV6-2 or TRBV6-3; D assignment may be TRBD1 or TRBD2 (5 bases each). The germline V gene encodes CDR1 MNHEY and CDR2 SVGEGT. Deletions cut 7 bases from V and 6 bases from J, with 19 bases between. The length of the CDR3 is 15 residues. CDR3: CASIRSGQARNEQFF. CDR3 in DNA: TGTGCCAGCATTAGGAGCGGACAAGCCCGCAATGAGCAGTTCTTC.

This clonotype was observed a few times. The rearrangement joins TRBV4-3 to TRBJ2-5; D unresolved. Trimming removed 1 base at V and 4 bases at J, with 7 bases between. CDR1 is LGHNA and CDR2 is YSLEER in the germline V gene. The CDR3 is made up of 13 amino acids. The CDR3 DNA follows: TGCGCCAGCAGCCAAGCCAGGAGAGAGACCCAGTACTTC. Translation gives CASSQARRETQYF.

This clonotype occurred many times. The chain links TRBV11-2 to TRBJ2-7, with D possibly matching TRBD1 (6 bases). Germline CDR1 reads SGHAT; CDR2 reads FQNNGV. V was trimmed by 1 base and J by 4 bases, leaving 11 bases between them. This CDR3 spans 14 amino acids. The CDR3 DNA reads TGTGCCAGCAGCTTAGGGCCAGGGGCTTACGAGCAGTACGTC. Its translation: CASSLGPGAYEQYV.

A few counts support this clonotype. The chain is built from TRBV11-2 and TRBJ2-2; TRBD2 matches 9 bases. The CDR3 has 15 amino acids. After removal of 3 bases from V and 5 bases from J, the junction contained 4 bases not matched to a gene. In germline, CDR1 is SGHAT, CDR2 FQNNGV. The CDR3 region has the DNA TGTGCCAGCAGCTTCGGGCGGGAGGGGACCGGGGAGCTGTTTTTT. It codes for CASSFGREGTGELFF.

This sequence joins TRBV4-3 and TRBJ2-2; 8 nucleotides line up with TRBD1. The CDR3 totals 15 residues. Germline CDR1 reads LGHNA; CDR2 reads YSLEER. Trimming removed 6 bases from V and 4 bases from J; junction bases left unmatched: 7. CDR3 in amino acids: CASRLQGVGTGELFF. CDR3 nucleotide sequence: TGCGCCAGCAGATTACAGGGGGTTGGCACCGGGGAGCTGTTTTTT.

The chain joins TRBV4-1 to TRBJ2-2; D is undetermined. Germline CDR1 reads MGHRA; CDR2 reads YSYEKL. This CDR3 has 13 residues. V was cut by 0 bases and J by 7 bases, with 6 bases left in between. CDR3: CASSQDLDGELFF. In DNA, the CDR3 is TGCGCCAGCAGCCAAGATCTGGACGGGGAGCTGTTTTTT.

J is TRBJ2-3 and V is TRBV2; 15 bases are a match to TRBD2. This CDR3 contains 18 residues. V gave up 5 bases and J gave up 4 bases; unmatched junction bases: 10. The germline gives CDR1 SNHLY, CDR2 FYNNEI. CDR3 bases: TGTGCCAGCAGTTTAAGTCGGACTAGCGGGAGGGAGGCAGATACGCAGTATTTT. Protein: CASSLSRTSGREADTQYF.

This chain joins TRBV19 and TRBJ1-2, with unresolved D. From germline, CDR1 is LNHDA and CDR2 SQIVND (reference sequence). This CDR3 comprises 13 residues. V was shortened by 5 bases and J by 7 bases, with 14 bases between the two germline ends. The CDR3 spells CASSLITAGGYTF. CDR3 coding DNA: TGTGCCAGTAGTCTGATCACCGCAGGTGGCTACACCTTC.

The rearrangement uses TRBV12-3 or TRBV12-4 and TRBJ2-3; either TRBD1 or TRBD2 may supply D (5 bases each). The ends were cut back, 6 bases at V and 0 bases at J, with 16 bases in the middle. This CDR3 has 16 residues. In DNA, the CDR3 is TGTGCCAGCAGCTCGCCGGGGCGGCTTAGCACAGATACGCAGTATTTT. Amino acid sequence: CASSSPGRLSTDTQYF.

This clonotype was found a few times. The chain has TRBV6-1 and TRBJ2-1; 10 bases line up with TRBD2. This CDR3 has 16 residues. Germline CDR1 and CDR2: MNHNS and SASEGT. V shed 2 bases, J shed 9 bases, and the junction held 10 bases outside the gene matches. The CDR3, as DNA: TGTGCCAGCAGTGAAAGGTGGCTAGCGGGAGTGGGTGAGCAGTTCTTC. This gives the protein CASSERWLAGVGEQFF.

Only a few counts were recorded for this clonotype. The V and J genes are TRBV10-3 and TRBJ1-5; D unresolved. Trimming left V 6 bases short and J 4 bases short, with 7 bases between. Germline lookup yields CDR1 ENHRY and CDR2 SYGVKD. This CDR3 spans 12 amino acids. CDR3 sequence: CAIRQDNQPQHF. Here the CDR3 DNA reads TGTGCCATCAGGCAGGATAATCAGCCCCAGCATTTT.

This rearrangement joins TRBV15 to TRBJ1-5, with TRBD1 as a possible D gene (5 bases). Trimming took 2 bases from V and 11 from J, leaving 19 bases between them. Germline CDR1 LNHNV, CDR2 YYDKDF (reference sequence). The CDR3 is made up of 15 amino acids. The CDR3 is CATSRSGPAKGAQHF. The CDR3 DNA reads TGTGCCACCAGCAGATCGGGACCCGCCAAAGGGGCCCAGCATTTT.

V usage is TRBV20-1 and J usage is TRBJ2-5; 7 positions agree with TRBD2. This CDR3 region has 15 residues. In germline, CDR1 is DFQATT, CDR2 SNEGSKA (reference sequence). After removal of 6 bases from V and 5 bases from J, the junction contained 15 bases not matched to a gene. The chain's CDR3 is CSAIRGDGIVETQYF. CDR3 nucleotides: TGCAGTGCCATTCGGGGGGACGGAATAGTGGAGACCCAGTACTTC.

The chain links TRBV6-5 to TRBJ1-1; 8 positions agree with TRBD1. Germline CDR1 reads MNHEY; CDR2 reads SVGAGI. The trim removed 6 bases at V and 7 bases at J, leaving 7 bases unmatched. This CDR3 is 13 amino acids long. The CDR3 coding sequence is TGTGCCAGCAGAACTCAGGGGGCCAATGAAGCTTTCTTT. This encodes CASRTQGANEAFF.

This clonotype was seen only a few times. This rearrangement joins TRBV6-2 or TRBV6-3 to TRBJ2-1; maybe TRBD1 (7 bases). With 8 bases removed from V and 5 bases from J, the gap between germline ends came to 16 bases. Germline V gene lookup returns CDR1 MNHEY and CDR2 SVGEGT. This CDR3 spans 14 amino acids. The CDR3 sequence: CASPGGLADNEQFF. The CDR3 bases are TGTGCCAGCCCAGGGGGGTTAGCTGACAATGAGCAGTTCTTC.